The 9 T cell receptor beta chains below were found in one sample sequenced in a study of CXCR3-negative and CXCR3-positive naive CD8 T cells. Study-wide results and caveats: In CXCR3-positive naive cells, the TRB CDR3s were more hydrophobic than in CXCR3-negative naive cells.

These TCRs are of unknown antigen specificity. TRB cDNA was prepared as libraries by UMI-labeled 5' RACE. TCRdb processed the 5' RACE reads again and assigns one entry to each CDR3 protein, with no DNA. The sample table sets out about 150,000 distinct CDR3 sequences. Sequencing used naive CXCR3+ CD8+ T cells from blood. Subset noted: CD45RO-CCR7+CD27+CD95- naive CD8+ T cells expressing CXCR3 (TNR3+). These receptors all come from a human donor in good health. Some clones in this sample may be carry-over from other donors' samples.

The CDR3 here is CASTQGGPYEQYF. This rearrangement joins TRBV6-2 or TRBV6-3 to TRBJ2-7. CDR1 and CDR2 from the germline V gene are MNHEY and SVGEGT. The CDR3 spans 13 residues.

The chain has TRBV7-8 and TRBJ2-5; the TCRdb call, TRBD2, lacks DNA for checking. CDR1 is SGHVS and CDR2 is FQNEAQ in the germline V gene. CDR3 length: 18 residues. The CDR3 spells CASSLGRTGDKRGETQYF.

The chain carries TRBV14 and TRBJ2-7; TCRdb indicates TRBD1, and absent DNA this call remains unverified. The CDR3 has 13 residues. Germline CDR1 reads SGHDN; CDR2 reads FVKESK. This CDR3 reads CASSQGGSYEQYF.

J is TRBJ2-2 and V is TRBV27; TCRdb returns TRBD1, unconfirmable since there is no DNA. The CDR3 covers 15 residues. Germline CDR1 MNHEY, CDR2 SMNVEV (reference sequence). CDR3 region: CASSSRSRDTGELFF.

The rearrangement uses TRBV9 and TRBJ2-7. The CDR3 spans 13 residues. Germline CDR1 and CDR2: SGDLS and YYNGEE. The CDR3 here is CASSATTSYEQYF.

CDR3 amino acids: CASSFAGAGELFF. The chain carries TRBV5-4 and TRBJ2-2. Germline V gene data show CDR1 as SGHNT and CDR2 as YYREEE (reference sequence). The CDR3 sequence is 13 residues long. The complete variable domain, with remaining parts taken from reference TRBV5-4 and TRBJ2-2, reads ETGVTQSPTHLIKTRGQQVTLRCSSQSGHNTVSWYQQALGQGPQFIFQYYREEENGRGNFPPRFSGLQFPNYSSELNVNALELDDSALYLCASSFAGAGELFFGEGSRLTVL.

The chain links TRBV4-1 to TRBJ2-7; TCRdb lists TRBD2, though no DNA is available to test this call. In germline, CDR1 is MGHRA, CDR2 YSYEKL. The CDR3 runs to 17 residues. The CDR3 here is CASSQGEAGLLAYEQYF.

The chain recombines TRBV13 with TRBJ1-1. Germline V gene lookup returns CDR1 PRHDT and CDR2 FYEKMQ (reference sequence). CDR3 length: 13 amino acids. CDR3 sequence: CASSPNMNTEAFF.

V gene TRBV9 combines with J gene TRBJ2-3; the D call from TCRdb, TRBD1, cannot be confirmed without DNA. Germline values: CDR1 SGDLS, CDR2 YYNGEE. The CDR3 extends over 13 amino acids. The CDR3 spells CASSDGGADTQYF.